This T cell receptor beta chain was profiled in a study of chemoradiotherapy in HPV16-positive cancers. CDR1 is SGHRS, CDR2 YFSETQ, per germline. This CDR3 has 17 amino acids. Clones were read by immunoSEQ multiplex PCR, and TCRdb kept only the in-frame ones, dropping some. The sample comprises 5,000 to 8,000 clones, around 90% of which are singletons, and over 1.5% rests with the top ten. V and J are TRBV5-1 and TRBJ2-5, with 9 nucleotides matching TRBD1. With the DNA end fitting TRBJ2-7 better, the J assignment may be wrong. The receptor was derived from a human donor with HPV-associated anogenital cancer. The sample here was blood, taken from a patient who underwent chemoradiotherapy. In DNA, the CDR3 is TGCGCCAGCAGCTTGTGGACAGGGGTATTTTGGTCCTACGAGCAGTACTTC. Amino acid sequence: CASSLWTGVFWSYEQYF.